These 4 T cell receptor beta chains were all obtained from the same sample, sequenced in a study of CD4 and CD8 cells across lung adenocarcinoma regions. From the PCR reads, TCRdb called clonotypes with MiXCR, one entry per CDR3 protein. The sample holds 3,500 to 4,000 distinct CDR3 sequences, less than 70% seen once. Sequenced sample: CD4+ T cells from the margin of a lung tumor. These receptors were collected from a male donor with lung adenocarcinoma. The CD4 and CD8 labels of this study may be unreliable.

The sample holds one count of this clonotype. CDR3 coding DNA: TGTGCCAGCAGCTTGGGACTCGCACTCCAAGAGACCCAGTACTTC. Amino acids: CASSLGLALQETQYF. The chain couples TRBV7-2 to TRBJ2-5; perhaps TRBD2 as D (6 bases). The CDR3 loop spans 15 amino acids. Trimming removed 3 bases at V and 1 base at J, with 12 bases between. The V gene's germline CDR1 is SGHTA and CDR2 FQGNSA.

By proportion, this clonotype is large (0.1 to 1%). This chain connects TRBV6-1 to TRBJ2-1; 14 nucleotides align to TRBD2. The V gene's germline CDR1 is MNHNS and CDR2 SASEGT. Trimming cost V 10 bases and J 5 bases; bases outside gene matches: 13. The CDR3 spans 17 residues. CDR3 nucleotides: TGTGCCACCAAGGGACTAGCGGGAGTACGCGTCGACAATGAGCAGTTCTTC. Translated: CATKGLAGVRVDNEQFF.

The chain has TRBV6-1 and TRBJ2-3; TRBD2 aligns across 10 bases. V trimming: 8 bases; J trimming: 6 bases; junction bases outside the gene matches: 5. CDR1 and CDR2 (germline): MNHNS, SASEGT. The CDR3 sequence is 13 residues long. As DNA, the CDR3 is TGTGCCAGCTCGGAGCGGGAGGGTGATACGCAGTATTTT. Its translation is CASSEREGDTQYF.

This clonotype has just a few counts. The CDR3 region has the DNA TGTGCCAGCAATGGACTAGCGGGCGGCAGGGAGACCCAGTACTTC. This translates into CASNGLAGGRETQYF. The V and J genes are TRBV6-1 and TRBJ2-5; 11 bases map to TRBD2. Germline V gives CDR1 MNHNS, CDR2 SASEGT. V lost 7 bases and J lost 5; bases outside the gene matches: 9. This CDR3 has 15 amino acids.